This T cell receptor beta chain originates from a study of OX40 agonist ivuxolimab in advanced cancers. Study-level information: In this trial design, patients received ivuxolimab intravenously at 0.01 to 10 mg/kg every 2 weeks. People who had prior anti-PD-1, anti-PD-L1 or anti-CTLA-4 therapy could take part, and around 40% had some. Mean age approximately 59 years, range about 20 to 85; roughly 82% male.

Collection of blood occurred at baseline, at cycle 4 day 1, and at cycle 7 day 1. The data were produced by immunoSEQ multiplex PCR, yet TCRdb's version contains in-frame clones alone and is incomplete. The sample gives roughly 19,000 clones, roughly 80% of which show up once; around 49% is in the top ten. CDR3 length: 11 residues. The V end was cut by 6 bases, the J end by 5 bases, with 8 bases between. Germline CDR1 MNHEY, CDR2 SVGAGI. V gene TRBV6-5 combines with J gene TRBJ2-7, with unresolved D. This specimen was CD4+ or CD8+ T cells sorted from blood, taken in a trial of the OX40 agonist ivuxolimab. The receptor was isolated from an adult with an advanced solid tumor such as melanoma, head and neck, liver or kidney cancer. The CDR3 DNA reads as TGTGCCAGCAGGACGGCTCACGAGCAGTACTTC. It codes for CASRTAHEQYF.